The entry that follows covers one TCR beta chain sequence. Its antigen is unidentified. This sample was included in a study of human T cells and chemical hapten exposure. Findings and caveats of the study: The formation of large CDR3 similarity clusters by expanded TCRs significantly exceeded that of controls.

V lost 4 bases and J lost 1; bases outside the gene matches: 5. The CDR3 length is 16 residues. Germline V gives CDR1 MNHEY, CDR2 SMNVEV (reference sequence). TCRdb reanalysed the RACE reads using MiXCR and keeps one entry per CDR3 protein. The data contain tens of thousands of distinct CDR3 sequences, 9.3% of them seen just once; the ten biggest clones take up 13%. Described time point: patch test 1, 2 weeks after DPC sensitization. Treatment here: therapeutic diphenylcyclopropenone sensitization with weekly scalp DPC. The source was whole blood, collected in connection with sensitization to the hapten diphenylcyclopropenone (DPC). This clonotype was sampled from a woman in her thirties or forties with alopecia areata. Some clones in this sample may be carry-over from other donors' samples. The chain recombines TRBV27 with TRBJ2-7, with TRBD2 matching over 12 bases. CDR3 protein: CASSSTSGGWSYEQYF. CDR3 sequence (DNA): TGTGCCAGCAGTTCGACTAGCGGGGGCTGGTCCTACGAGCAGTACTTC.